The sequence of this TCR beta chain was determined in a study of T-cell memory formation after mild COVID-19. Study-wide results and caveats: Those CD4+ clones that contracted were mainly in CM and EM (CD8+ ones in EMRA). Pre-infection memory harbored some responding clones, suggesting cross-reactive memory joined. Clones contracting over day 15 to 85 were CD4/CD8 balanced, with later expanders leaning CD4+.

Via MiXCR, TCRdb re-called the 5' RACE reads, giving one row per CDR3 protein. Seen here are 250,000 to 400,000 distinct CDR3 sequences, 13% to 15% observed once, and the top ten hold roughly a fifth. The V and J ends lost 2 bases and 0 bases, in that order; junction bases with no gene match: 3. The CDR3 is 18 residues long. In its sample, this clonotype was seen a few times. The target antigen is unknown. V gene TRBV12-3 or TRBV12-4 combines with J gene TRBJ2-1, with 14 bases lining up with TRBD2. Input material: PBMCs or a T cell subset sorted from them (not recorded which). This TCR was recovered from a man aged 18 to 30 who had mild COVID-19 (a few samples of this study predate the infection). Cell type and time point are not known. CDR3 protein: CASSLWTSGGFSYNEQFF. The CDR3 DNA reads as TGTGCCAGCAGTTTATGGACTAGCGGGGGGTTCTCCTACAATGAGCAGTTCTTC.